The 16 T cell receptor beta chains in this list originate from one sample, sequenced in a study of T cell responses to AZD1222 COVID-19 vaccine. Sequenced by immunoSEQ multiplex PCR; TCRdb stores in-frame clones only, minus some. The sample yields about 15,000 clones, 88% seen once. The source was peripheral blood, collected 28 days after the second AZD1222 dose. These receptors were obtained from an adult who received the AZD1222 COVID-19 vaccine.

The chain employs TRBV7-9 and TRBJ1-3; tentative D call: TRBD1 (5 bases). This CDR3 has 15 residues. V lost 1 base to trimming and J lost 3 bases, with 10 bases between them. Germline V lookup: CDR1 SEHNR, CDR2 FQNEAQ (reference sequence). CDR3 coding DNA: TGTGCCAGCAGCTTAGAGGGAGGACATGGAAACACCATATATTTT. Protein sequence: CASSLEGGHGNTIYF.

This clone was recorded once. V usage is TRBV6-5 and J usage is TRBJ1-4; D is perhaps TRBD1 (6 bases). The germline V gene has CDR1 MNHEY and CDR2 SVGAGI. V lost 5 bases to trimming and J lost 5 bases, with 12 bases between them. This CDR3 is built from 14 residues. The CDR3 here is CASSPGASNEKLFF. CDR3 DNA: TGTGCCAGCAGTCCAGGGGCGTCAAATGAAAAACTGTTTTTT.

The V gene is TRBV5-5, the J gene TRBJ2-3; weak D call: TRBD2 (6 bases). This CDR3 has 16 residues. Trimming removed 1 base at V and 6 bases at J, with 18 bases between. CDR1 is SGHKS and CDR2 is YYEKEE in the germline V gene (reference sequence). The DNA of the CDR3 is TGTGCCAGCAGCTTGCTTTTTATAGCGGTGCGGGATACGCAGTATTTT. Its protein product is CASSLLFIAVRDTQYF.

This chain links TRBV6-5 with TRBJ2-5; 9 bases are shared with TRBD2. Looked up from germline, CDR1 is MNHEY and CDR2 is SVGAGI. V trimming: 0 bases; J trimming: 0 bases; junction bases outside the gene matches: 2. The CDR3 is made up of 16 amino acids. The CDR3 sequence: CASSYSSGGYQETQYF. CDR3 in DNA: TGTGCCAGCAGTTACTCAAGCGGGGGGTACCAAGAGACCCAGTACTTC.

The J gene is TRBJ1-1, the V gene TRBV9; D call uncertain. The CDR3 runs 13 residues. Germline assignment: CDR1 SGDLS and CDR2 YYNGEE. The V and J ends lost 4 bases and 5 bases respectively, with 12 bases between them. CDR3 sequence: CASSSSSGTEAFF. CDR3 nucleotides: TGTGCCAGCAGCTCATCCAGTGGTACTGAAGCTTTCTTT.

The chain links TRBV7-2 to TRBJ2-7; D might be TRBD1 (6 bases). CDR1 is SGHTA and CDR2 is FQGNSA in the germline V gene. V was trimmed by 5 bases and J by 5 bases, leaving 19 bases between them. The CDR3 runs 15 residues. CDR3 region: CASSAQWDEGDEQYF. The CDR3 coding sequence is TGTGCCAGCAGCGCACAGTGGGACGAGGGGGACGAGCAGTACTTC.

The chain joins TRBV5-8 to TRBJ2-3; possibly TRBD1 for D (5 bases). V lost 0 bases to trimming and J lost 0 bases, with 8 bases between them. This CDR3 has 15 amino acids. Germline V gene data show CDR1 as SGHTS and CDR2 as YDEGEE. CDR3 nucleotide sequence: TGTGCCAGCAGCTTGGGGACACCTAGCACAGATACGCAGTATTTT. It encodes CASSLGTPSTDTQYF. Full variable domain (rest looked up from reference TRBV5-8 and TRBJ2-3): EAGVTQSPTHLIKTRGQQATLRCSPISGHTSVYWYQQALGLGLQFLLWYDEGEERNRGNFPPRFSGRQFPNYSSELNVNALELEDSALYLCASSLGTPSTDTQYFGPGTRLTVL.

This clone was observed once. As DNA, the CDR3 is TGCGCCAGCAGCCTGGGAGGGGGACAGGACACTGAAGCTTTCTTT. Protein: CASSLGGGQDTEAFF. The chain employs TRBV5-1 and TRBJ1-1; 8 bases match TRBD1. With 4 bases clipped from V and 3 bases from J, the junction kept 8 bases outside the gene matches. This CDR3 comprises 15 residues. Germline CDR1 SGHRS, CDR2 YFSETQ.

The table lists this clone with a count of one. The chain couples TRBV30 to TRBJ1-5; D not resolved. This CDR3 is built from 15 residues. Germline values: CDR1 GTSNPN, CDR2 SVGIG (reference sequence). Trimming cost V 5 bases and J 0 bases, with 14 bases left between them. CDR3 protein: CAWLCRQNSNQPQHF. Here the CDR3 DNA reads TGTGCCTGGTTGTGCAGGCAGAATAGCAATCAGCCCCAGCATTTT.

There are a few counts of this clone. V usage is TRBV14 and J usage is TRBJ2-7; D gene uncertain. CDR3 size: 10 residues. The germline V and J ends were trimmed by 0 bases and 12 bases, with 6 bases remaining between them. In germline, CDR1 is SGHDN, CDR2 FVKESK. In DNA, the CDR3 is TGTGCCAGCAGCCAAGATACGCTGTACTTC. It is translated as CASSQDTLYF.

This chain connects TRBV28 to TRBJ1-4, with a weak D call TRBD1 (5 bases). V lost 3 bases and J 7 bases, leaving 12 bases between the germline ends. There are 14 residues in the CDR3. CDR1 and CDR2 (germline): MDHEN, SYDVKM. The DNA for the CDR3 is TGTGCCAGCAGTTTGGGGGGGGACGGTGAAAAACTGTTTTTT. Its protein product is CASSLGGDGEKLFF.

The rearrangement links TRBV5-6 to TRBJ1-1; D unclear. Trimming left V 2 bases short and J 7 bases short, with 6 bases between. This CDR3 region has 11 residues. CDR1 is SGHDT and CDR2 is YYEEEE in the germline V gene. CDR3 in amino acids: CASSFGSEAFF. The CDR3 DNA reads TGTGCCAGCAGCTTTGGTAGTGAAGCTTTCTTT.

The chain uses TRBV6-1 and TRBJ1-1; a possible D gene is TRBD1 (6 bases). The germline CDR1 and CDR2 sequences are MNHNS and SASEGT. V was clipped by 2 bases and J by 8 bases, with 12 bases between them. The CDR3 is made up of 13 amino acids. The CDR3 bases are TGTGCCAGCAGTGAAAGGCAGGGGACCGAAGCTTTCTTT. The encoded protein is CASSERQGTEAFF.

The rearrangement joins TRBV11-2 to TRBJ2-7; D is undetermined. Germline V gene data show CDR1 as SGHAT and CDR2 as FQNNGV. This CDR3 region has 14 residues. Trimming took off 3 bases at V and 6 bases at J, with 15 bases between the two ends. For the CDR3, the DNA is TGTGCCAGCAGCTTTCGCTACTTAAGGGCCGAGCAGTACTTC. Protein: CASSFRYLRAEQYF.

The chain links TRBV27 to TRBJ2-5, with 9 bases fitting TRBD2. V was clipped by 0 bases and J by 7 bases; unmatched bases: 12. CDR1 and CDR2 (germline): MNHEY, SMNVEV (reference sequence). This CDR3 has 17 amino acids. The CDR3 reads CASSLSWSSGREGTQYF. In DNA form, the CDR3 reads TGTGCCAGCAGTTTATCATGGTCTAGCGGGCGGGAGGGGACCCAGTACTTC.

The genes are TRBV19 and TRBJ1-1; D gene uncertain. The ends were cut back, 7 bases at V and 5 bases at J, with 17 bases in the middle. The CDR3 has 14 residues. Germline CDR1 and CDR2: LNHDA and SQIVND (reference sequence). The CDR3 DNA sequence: TGTGCCAGTAATAACCGGGCTCGTGAGACTGAAGCTTTCTTT. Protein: CASNNRARETEAFF.